This passage covers 16 T cell receptor beta chains from one sample sequenced in a study of T cell responses to AZD1222 COVID-19 vaccine. The method was immunoSEQ multiplex PCR; TCRdb's version includes in-frame clones alone and lacks a portion of them. The sample lists around 160,000 clones; 85% to 95% were seen once. This material consisted of peripheral blood, taken on day 0 of AZD1222 vaccination. These receptors all stem from an adult in good health.

The rearrangement links TRBV28 to TRBJ2-7, with 8 bases matching TRBD1. The CDR3 runs to 14 residues. The V segment lost 6 bases and the J segment 0 bases; nucleotides outside the gene matches: 4. CDR1 and CDR2 (germline): MDHEN, SYDVKM. CDR3 loop: CASSWDRTSYEQYF. In DNA, the CDR3 is TGTGCCAGCAGCTGGGACAGGACCTCCTACGAGCAGTACTTC.

This chain uses TRBV19 with TRBJ1-5, with D perhaps TRBD1 (6 bases). This CDR3 spans 12 amino acids. Per germline, CDR1 LNHDA and CDR2 SQIVND (reference sequence). Trimming left V 10 bases short and J 4 bases short, with 11 bases between. CDR3 sequence (DNA): TGTGCCACCGGACAGACGAATCAGCCCCAGCATTTT. It yields the protein CATGQTNQPQHF.

J is TRBJ2-1 and V is TRBV14; D is perhaps TRBD2 (5 bases). V gave up 0 bases and J gave up 0 bases, with 15 bases separating them. This CDR3 is 18 amino acids long. From germline, CDR1 is SGHDN and CDR2 FVKESK. The CDR3 DNA is TGTGCCAGCAGCCAAGAGCGGCTAGCCTTTAGCTCCTACAATGAGCAGTTCTTC. Translation gives CASSQERLAFSSYNEQFF.

The chain links TRBV12-3 or TRBV12-4 to TRBJ1-2; possibly TRBD1 for D (5 bases). Trimming shortened V by 5 bases and J by 4 bases, and 11 bases separated the two germline ends. CDR3 length equals 13 residues. The CDR3 here is CASSRQPLYGYTF. The CDR3 region has the DNA TGTGCCAGCAGTAGACAGCCACTCTATGGCTACACCTTC.

This chain links TRBV14 with TRBJ1-2; D remains ambiguous. Germline V CDR1 and CDR2: SGHDN, FVKESK. This CDR3 has 13 residues. Trimming took 1 base from V and 4 from J, leaving 7 bases between them. In nucleotides, the CDR3 is TGTGCCAGCAGCCAAGGGCTCTCCTATGGCTACACCTTC. This translates into CASSQGLSYGYTF.

The chain combines TRBV5-1 with TRBJ1-1; 7 bases are a match to TRBD1. V was pared by 0 bases and J by 0 bases, with 2 bases of the junction left unmatched. This CDR3 has 15 residues. The V gene's germline CDR1 is SGHRS and CDR2 YFSETQ. CDR3 in DNA: TGCGCCAGCAGCTTGGCGGGACAGCTGAACACTGAAGCTTTCTTT. Its translation is CASSLAGQLNTEAFF.

The chain joins TRBV20-1 to TRBJ2-7, with TRBD2 matching over 8 bases. CDR3 size: 14 residues. V lost 3 bases to trimming and J lost 3 bases; unmatched junction nucleotides: 7. Germline assignment: CDR1 DFQATT and CDR2 SNEGSKA (reference sequence). This CDR3 reads CSASVSGVHYEQYF. As DNA, the CDR3 is TGCAGTGCTAGTGTTAGCGGGGTCCACTACGAGCAGTACTTC.

This chain uses TRBV5-4 with TRBJ1-1, with D possibly TRBD1 on 6 matching bases. V was trimmed by 4 bases and J by 1 base, leaving 17 bases between them. CDR3 length: 16 residues. Germline CDR1 SGHNT, CDR2 YYREEE (reference sequence). The CDR3 DNA sequence: TGTGCCAGCAGCCTCCTCTCCGGGACACGGAACACTGAAGCTTTCTTT. Its protein is CASSLLSGTRNTEAFF.

The chain uses TRBV20-1 and TRBJ1-1; D is unclear. The CDR3 is 10 residues long. V was cut by 8 bases and J by 6 bases, with 10 bases left in between. Per the germline V gene, CDR1 is DFQATT and CDR2 is SNEGSKA (reference sequence). For the CDR3, the DNA is TGCAGTCTCGGGCGTGCTGAAGCTTTCTTT. As protein: CSLGRAEAFF.

V and J are TRBV10-1 and TRBJ2-1, with 11 nucleotides matching TRBD2. In germline, CDR1 is WNHNN, CDR2 SYGVQD (reference sequence). The CDR3 totals 20 residues. V gave up 6 bases and J gave up 4 bases; unmatched junction bases: 20. The CDR3 is CASSDKGWASGGTVYNEQFF. For the CDR3, the DNA is TGCGCCAGCAGCGATAAAGGCTGGGCTAGCGGGGGGACGGTTTACAATGAGCAGTTCTTC.

J is TRBJ1-3 and V is TRBV7-9; D ambiguous. This CDR3 has 13 amino acids. The ends were cut back, 5 bases at V and 2 bases at J, with 7 bases in the middle. From germline, CDR1 is SEHNR and CDR2 FQNEAQ (reference sequence). The CDR3 loop is CASSQEAGNTIYF. The CDR3 DNA sequence: TGTGCCAGCAGCCAGGAGGCTGGAAACACCATATATTTT.

The J gene is TRBJ2-1, the V gene TRBV25-1; 11 bases are a match to TRBD2. The CDR3 is 16 amino acids. From germline, CDR1 is MGHDK and CDR2 SYGVNS. The ends lost 1 base at V and 6 bases at J; junction bases unmatched: 5. The chain's CDR3 is CASSESGTSGINEQFF. As DNA, the CDR3 is TGTGCCAGCAGTGAATCTGGGACTAGCGGAATCAATGAGCAGTTCTTC.

The count of this clone is one. The chain has TRBV27 and TRBJ2-1, with D unclear. V gave up 7 bases and J gave up 0 bases, with 10 bases separating them. Germline loops: CDR1 MNHEY, CDR2 SMNVEV (reference sequence). The CDR3 contains 14 residues. The CDR3 loop is CASIRLSSYNEQFF. CDR3 sequence (DNA): TGTGCCAGCATTCGCCTAAGCTCCTACAATGAGCAGTTCTTC.

This sequence joins TRBV28 and TRBJ1-2; possible D gene TRBD1, 6 bases. This CDR3 is built from 13 residues. Trimming left V 1 base short and J 6 bases short, with 9 bases between. Germline values: CDR1 MDHEN, CDR2 SYDVKM. The CDR3 DNA reads as TGTGCCAGCAGTTTATATGGGGGGCATGGCTACACCTTC. This sequence encodes CASSLYGGHGYTF.

The CDR3 DNA reads TGTGCCAGCAGTTTAACCGGGACTAGCGGTACCGGGGAGCTGTTTTTT. It yields the protein CASSLTGTSGTGELFF. This sequence joins TRBV27 and TRBJ2-2, with TRBD2 identical over 11 bases. The CDR3 runs to 16 residues. Germline-derived CDR1 and CDR2 are MNHEY and SMNVEV (reference sequence). V was clipped by 2 bases and J by 5 bases; unmatched bases: 4.

V gene TRBV24-1 combines with J gene TRBJ2-1, with 7 nucleotides matching TRBD1. The germline CDR1 and CDR2 sequences are KGHDR and SFDVKD. The CDR3 is made up of 16 amino acids. J lost 8 bases, V lost 4 bases, and 13 bases had no gene match. The DNA for the CDR3 is TGTGCCACCAGTGACCGCGACAGGACAGGCGGAGATGAGCAGTTCTTC. Translating it yields CATSDRDRTGGDEQFF.